The clone carrying this TCR beta chain was seen ten or more times. Its antigen is currently unknown. This sample is part of a study of regulatory T cells in long-lasting Graves disease. Broader study findings: A reduction in accuracy may have resulted from the small sample size. Sampling was limited to peripheral blood rather than thyroid tissue.

The CDR3 has 16 residues. CDR1 is LNHNV and CDR2 is YYDKDF in the germline V gene (reference sequence). Trimming shortened V by 0 bases and J by 6 bases, and 14 bases separated the two germline ends. Sequencing libraries for TCR beta were prepared with iRepertoire HTBI primers and Arm-PCR of CDR3 regions. One entry per CDR3 protein results from TCRdb running MiXCR on the multiplex PCR reads. This table has 350,000 to 450,000 distinct CDR3 sequences, 16% appearing once. The time point denotes: newly diagnosed GD, antithyroid drugs for less than 3 months. PBMCs were the source of the RNA used for TCR sequencing. These data are also associated with another study on T cells in Graves' hyperthyroidism and ophthalmopathy.

Sequenced here: peripheral blood mononuclear cells (PBMCs), sampled at new diagnosis, from a patient treated with antithyroid drugs. This sequence joins TRBV15 and TRBJ1-4; tentatively, D is TRBD1 (5 bases). This sequence was found in a man aged 35-49 years with Graves disease. The CDR3 reads CATSRDRPGRDEKLFF. The DNA of the CDR3 is TGTGCCACCAGCAGAGATCGCCCGGGACGGGATGAAAAACTGTTTTTT.